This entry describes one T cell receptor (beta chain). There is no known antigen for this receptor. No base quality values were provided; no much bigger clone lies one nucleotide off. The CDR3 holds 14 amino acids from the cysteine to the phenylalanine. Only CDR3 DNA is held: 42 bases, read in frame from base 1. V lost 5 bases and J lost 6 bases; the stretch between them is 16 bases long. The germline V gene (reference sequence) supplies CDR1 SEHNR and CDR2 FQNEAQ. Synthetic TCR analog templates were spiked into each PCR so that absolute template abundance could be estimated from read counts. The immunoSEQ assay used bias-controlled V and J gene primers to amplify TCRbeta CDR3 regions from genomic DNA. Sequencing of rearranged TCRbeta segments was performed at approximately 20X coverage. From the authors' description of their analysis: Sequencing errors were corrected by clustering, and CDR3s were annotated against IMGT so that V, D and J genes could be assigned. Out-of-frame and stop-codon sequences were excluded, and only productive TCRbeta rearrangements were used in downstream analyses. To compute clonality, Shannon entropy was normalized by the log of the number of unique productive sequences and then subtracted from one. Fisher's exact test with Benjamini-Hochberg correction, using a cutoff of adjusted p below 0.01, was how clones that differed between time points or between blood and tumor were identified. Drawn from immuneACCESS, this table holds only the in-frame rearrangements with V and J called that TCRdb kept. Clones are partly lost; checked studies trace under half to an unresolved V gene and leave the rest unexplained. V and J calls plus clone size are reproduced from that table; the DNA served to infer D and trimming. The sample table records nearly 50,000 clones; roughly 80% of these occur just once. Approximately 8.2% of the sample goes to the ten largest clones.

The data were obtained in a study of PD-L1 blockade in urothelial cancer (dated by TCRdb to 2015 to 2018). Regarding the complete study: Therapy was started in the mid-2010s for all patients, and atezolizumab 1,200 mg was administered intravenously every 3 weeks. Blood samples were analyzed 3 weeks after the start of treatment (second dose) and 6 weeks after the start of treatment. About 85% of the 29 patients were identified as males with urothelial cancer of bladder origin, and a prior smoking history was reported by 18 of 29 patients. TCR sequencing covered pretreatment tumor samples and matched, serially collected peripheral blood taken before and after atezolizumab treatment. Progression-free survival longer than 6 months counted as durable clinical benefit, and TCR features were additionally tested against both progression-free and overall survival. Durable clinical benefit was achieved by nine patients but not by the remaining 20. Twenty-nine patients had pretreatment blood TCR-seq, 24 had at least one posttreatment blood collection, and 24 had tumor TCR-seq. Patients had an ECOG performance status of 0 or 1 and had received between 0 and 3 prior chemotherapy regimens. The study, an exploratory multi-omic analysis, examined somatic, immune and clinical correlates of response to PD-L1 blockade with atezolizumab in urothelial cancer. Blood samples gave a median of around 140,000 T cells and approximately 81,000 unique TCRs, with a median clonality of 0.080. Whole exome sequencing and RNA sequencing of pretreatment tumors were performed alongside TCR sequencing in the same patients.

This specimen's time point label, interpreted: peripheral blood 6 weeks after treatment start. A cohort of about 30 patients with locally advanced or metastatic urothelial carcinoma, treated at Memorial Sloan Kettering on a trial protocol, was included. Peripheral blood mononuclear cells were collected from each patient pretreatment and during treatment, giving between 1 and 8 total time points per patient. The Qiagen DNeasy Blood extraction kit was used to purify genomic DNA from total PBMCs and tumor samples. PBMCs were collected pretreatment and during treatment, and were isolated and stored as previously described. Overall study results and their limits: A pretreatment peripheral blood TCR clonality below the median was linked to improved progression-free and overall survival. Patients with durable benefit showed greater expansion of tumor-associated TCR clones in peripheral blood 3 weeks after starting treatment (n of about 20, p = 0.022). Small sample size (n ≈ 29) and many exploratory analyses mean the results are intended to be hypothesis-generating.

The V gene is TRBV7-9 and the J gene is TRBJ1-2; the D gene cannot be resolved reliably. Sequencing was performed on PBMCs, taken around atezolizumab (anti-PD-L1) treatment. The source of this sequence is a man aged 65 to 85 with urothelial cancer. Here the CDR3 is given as CASSPAPRRDGYTF. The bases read TGTGCCAGCAGCCCCGCACCCCGGCGGGATGGCTACACCTTC.